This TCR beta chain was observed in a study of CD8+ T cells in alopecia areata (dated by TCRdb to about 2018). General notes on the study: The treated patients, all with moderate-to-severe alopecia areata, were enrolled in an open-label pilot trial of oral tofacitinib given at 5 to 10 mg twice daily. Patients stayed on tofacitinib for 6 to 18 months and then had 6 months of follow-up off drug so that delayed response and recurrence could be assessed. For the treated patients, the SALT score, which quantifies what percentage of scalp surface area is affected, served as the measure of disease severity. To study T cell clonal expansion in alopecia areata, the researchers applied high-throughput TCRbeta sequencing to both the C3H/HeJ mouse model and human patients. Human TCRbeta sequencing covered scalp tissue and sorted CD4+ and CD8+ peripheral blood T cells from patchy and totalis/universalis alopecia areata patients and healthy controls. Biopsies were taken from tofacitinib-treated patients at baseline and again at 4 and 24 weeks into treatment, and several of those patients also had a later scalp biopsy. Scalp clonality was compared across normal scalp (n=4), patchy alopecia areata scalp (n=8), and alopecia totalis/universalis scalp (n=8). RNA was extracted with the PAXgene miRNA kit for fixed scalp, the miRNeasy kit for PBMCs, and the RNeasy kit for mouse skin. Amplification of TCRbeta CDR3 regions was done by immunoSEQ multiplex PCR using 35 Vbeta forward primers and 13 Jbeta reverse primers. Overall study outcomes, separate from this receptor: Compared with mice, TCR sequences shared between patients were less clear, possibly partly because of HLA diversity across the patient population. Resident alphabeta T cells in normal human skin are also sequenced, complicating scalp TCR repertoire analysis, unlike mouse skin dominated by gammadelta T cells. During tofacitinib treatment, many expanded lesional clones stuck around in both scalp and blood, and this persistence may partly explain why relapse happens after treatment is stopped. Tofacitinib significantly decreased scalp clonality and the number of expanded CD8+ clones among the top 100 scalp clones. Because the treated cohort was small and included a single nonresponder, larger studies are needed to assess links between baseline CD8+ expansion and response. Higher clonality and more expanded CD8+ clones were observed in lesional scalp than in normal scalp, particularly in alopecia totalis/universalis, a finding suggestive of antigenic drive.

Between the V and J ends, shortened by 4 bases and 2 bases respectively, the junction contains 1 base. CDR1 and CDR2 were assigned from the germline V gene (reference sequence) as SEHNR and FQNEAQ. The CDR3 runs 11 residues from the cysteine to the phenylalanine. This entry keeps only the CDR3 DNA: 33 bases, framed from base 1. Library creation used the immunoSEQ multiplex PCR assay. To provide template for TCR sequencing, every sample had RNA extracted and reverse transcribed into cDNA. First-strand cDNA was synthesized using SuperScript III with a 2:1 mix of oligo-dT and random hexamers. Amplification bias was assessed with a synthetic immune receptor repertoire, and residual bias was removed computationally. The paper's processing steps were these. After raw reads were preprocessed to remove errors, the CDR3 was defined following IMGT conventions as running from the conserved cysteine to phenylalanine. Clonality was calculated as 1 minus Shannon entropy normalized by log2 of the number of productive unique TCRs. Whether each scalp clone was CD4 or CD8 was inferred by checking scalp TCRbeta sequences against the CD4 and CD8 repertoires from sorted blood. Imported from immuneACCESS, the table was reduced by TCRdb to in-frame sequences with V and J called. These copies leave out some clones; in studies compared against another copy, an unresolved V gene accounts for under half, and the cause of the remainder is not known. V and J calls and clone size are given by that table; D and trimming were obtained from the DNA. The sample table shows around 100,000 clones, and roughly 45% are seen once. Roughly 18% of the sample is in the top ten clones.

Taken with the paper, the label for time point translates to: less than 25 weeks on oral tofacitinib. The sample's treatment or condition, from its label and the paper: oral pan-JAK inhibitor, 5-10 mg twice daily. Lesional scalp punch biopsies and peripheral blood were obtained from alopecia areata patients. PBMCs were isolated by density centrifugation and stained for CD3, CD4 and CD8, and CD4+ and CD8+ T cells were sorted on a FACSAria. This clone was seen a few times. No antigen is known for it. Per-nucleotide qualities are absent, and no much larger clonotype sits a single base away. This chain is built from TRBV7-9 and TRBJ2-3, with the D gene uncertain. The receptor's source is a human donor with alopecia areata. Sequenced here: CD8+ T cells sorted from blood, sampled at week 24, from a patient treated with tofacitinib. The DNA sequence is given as TGTGCCAGCAGCTACACAGATACGCAGTATTTT. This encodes CASSYTDTQYF.